This T cell receptor beta chain was profiled in a study of neurological immune-mediated disorders. Whole-study findings and limits: Healthy controls had more TCR clonal expansion than multiple sclerosis, which showed the least, whereas HTLV-1-associated myelopathy showed the most.

The CDR3 extends over 14 amino acids. The germline V gene has CDR1 SGHKS and CDR2 YYEKEE (reference sequence). V was clipped by 0 bases and J by 4 bases, with 8 bases between them. As for time point: longitudinal time-point 1 (baseline). The unsorted libraries were made from 2 million PBMCs kept at -80 C. Each CDR3 protein gets one entry after TCRdb re-called the 5' RACE reads with MiXCR. The table shows some 60,000 distinct CDR3 sequences, with about 10% occurring only once. This clonotype has ten or more counts. Its antigen remains unidentified. Sequenced material: PBMCs. The clonotype was recovered from a male donor with HTLV-1-associated myelopathy (HAM/TSP). The chain couples TRBV5-5 to TRBJ1-5; D remains ambiguous. In DNA, the CDR3 is TGTGCCAGCAGCTTGGTTTCTGATAATCAGCCCCAGCATTTT. Translated: CASSLVSDNQPQHF.